This T cell receptor (beta chain) derives from a study of blood T cell repertoires in COVID-19 (dated by TCRdb to 2020 to 2021). Study-level background: Samples covering the acute and convalescent phases of COVID-19 were provided by collaborators in the United States, Italy and Spain. The sample metadata nearly always contained a de-identified subject ID, COVID-19 status, age in years and sex. Where available, HLA class I and class II types were taken from metadata supplied by the sample provider and were not determined by assay-based typing. The dataset comprised deeply sampled blood TCRbeta repertoires from subjects exposed to, actively infected with, or recovered from COVID-19. The prospective study material was composed of cDNA or gDNA derived from T cells, B-cell-depleted T cells, or PBMCs. Samples came from the ongoing ImmuneRACE study (first 160 participants) plus 1,254 subjects from 6 global collaborators. The repertoires were released in a freely available public database meant as a resource for research on the immune response to SARS-CoV-2.

In its sample, this clone was seen once. Its antigen target is currently unknown. Base qualities are missing; no much larger clone stands one base away. TCRbeta CDR3 regions were amplified from genomic DNA by means of the immunoSEQ Assay, a bias-controlled multiplex PCR. Per the authors' processing: The number of nucleated cells in each sample was estimated by amplification of reference gene primers within the assay. To quantify the absolute abundance of each unique TCRbeta CDR3 rearrangement, sequence reads were collapsed and filtered. For each sample, productive Simpson clonality was calculated as the square root of Simpson's diversity index over productive rearrangements. Held by TCRdb, this immuneACCESS table contains in-frame sequences only and omits some clones. Under half of the omission traces to an unresolved V gene where checked; the cause of the rest is unknown. V and J calls and clone size are those listed in that table; D and trimming were worked out from the DNA. The sample table holds a few hundred thousand clones, of which about nine tenths were seen once. Jointly, the top ten make up roughly 4.2% of the sample.

A distance of 16 bases separates the germline ends of V and J, which lose 7 bases and 0 bases respectively. The CDR3 numbers 16 residues from cysteine through phenylalanine. The read is trimmed to its CDR3 DNA, 48 bases read in frame from base 1. Looking up the germline V gene yields CDR1 KGHSH and CDR2 LQKENI. The collaborating institutions used their own protocols to collect whole blood in K2EDTA tubes. For TCRbeta analysis, collaborator samples were shipped as frozen whole blood, as isolated PBMCs, or as DNA extracted from either sample type. On the study overall, not on this receptor specifically: The quantity of clinical and demographic metadata differed by source and by participant and was supplied without curation.

Recombination joined TRBV18 with TRBJ1-3; the best D guess is TRBD1, with 6 bases matching. The sequencing input was peripheral blood. This sequence was found in a man aged 45-65 years with acute or convalescent COVID-19. The nucleotides are TGTGCCAGCTGCCCCAGGGGCGCGCTCTCTGGAAACACCATATATTTT. The encoded protein is CASCPRGALSGNTIYF. Reference TRBV18 and TRBJ1-3 proteins supply the regions before and after the CDR3; the full variable domain is: NAGVMQNPRHLVRRRGQEARLRCSPMKGHSHVYWYRQLPEEGLKFMVYLQKENIIDESGMPKERFSAEFPKEGPSILRIQQVVRGDSAAYFCASCPRGALSGNTIYFGEGSWLTVV.